This T cell receptor beta chain was captured in a study of blood T cells in healthy people across ages. Extraction of total RNA produced a minimum of 6 micrograms from each sample. PCR was performed a second time for about 7 to 12 cycles using a sample-barcoded 5' primer and a J-beta primer mix. Each cDNA molecule received a tag from a template-switch adaptor that had 12 random nucleotides. In TCRdb, the 5' RACE reads were re-called with MiXCR into one record per CDR3 protein. The sample yields around 1,000,000 distinct CDR3 sequences, about 25% seen once. Germline CDR1 is SGHAT and CDR2 is FQNNGV. The CDR3 spans 16 residues. The sample also formed part of further work on T cells of mothers and their children. As that report states: Related mother-child pairs showed slightly higher but non-significant overlap than unrelated pairs.

Sequencing was done on a sample of blood. The V and J genes are TRBV11-2 and TRBJ2-1, with D perhaps TRBD2 (5 bases). The end of the DNA aligns better with TRBJ2-7, so the J call may be wrong. This TCR was recovered from a girl aged 2-9 years in good health. CDR3 sequence reads: CASSLGYGNYYYEQYF. CDR3 nucleotide sequence: TGTGCCAGCAGCTTAGGTTACGGGAATTACTACTACGAGCAGTACTTC.